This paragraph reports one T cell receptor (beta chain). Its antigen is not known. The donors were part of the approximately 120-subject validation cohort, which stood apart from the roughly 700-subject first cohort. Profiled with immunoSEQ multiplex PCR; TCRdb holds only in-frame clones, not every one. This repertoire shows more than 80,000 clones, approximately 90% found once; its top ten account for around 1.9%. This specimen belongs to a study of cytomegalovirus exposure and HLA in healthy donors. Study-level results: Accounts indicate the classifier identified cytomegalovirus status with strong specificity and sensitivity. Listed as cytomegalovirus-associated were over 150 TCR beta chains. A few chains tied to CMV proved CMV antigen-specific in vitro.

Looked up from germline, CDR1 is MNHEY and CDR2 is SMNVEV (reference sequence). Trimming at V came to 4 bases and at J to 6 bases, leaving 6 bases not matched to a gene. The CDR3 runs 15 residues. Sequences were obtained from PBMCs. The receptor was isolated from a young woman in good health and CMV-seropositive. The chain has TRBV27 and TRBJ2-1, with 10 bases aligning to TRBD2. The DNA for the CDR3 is TGTGCCAGCAGTTCCAGCGGGGGGGCCACCAATGAGCAGTTCTTC. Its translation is CASSSSGGATNEQFF.